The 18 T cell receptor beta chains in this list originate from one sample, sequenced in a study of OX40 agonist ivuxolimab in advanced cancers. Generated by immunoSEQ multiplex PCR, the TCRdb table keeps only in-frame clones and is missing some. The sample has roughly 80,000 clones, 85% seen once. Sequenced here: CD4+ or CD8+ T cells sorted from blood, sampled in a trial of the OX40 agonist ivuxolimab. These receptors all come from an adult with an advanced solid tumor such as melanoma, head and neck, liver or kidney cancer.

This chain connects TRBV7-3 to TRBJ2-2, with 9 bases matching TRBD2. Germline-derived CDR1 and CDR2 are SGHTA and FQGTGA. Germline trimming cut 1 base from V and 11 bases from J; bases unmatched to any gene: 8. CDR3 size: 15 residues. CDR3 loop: CASSLNAAAGGELFF. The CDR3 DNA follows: TGTGCCAGCAGCTTAAATGCTGCAGCGGGGGGTGAGCTGTTTTTT.

The DNA of the CDR3 is TGTGCCAGCAGTTACGAAAGGAGCTATGGCTACACCTTC. Its protein product is CASSYERSYGYTF. This chain joins TRBV5-6 and TRBJ1-2; no reliable D call. V dropped 5 bases and J dropped 4 bases, with 12 bases sitting between them. This CDR3 spans 13 amino acids. From germline, CDR1 is SGHDT and CDR2 YYEEEE.

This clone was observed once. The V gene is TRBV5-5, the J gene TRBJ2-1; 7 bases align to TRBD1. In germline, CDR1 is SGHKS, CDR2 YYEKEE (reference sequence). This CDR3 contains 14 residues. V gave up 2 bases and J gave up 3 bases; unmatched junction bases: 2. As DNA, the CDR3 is TGTGCCAGCAGCTTCGGGGACAGCTACAATGAGCAGTTCTTC. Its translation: CASSFGDSYNEQFF.

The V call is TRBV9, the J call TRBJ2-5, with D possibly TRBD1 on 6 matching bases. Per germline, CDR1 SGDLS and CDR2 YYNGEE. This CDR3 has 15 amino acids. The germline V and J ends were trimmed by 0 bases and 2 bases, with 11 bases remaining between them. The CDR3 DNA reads TGTGCCAGCAGCGTAGCGACAGGTCAGCAAGAGACCCAGTACTTC. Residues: CASSVATGQQETQYF.

The CDR3 sequence: CASSLTSGANNYNEQFF. The CDR3 DNA sequence: TGTGCCAGCAGCCTGACTAGCGGGGCTAATAACTACAATGAGCAGTTCTTC. J is TRBJ2-1 and V is TRBV7-2; 11 nucleotides match TRBD2. With 5 bases clipped from V and 3 bases from J, the junction kept 9 bases outside the gene matches. Germline CDR1 reads SGHTA; CDR2 reads FQGNSA. The CDR3 has 17 amino acids.

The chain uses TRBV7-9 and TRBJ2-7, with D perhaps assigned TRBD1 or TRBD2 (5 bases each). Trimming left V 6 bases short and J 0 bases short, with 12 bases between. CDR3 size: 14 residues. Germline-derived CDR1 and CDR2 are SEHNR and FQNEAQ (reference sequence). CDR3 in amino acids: CASSPPGASYEQYF. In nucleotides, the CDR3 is TGTGCCAGCAGTCCCCCCGGGGCCTCCTACGAGCAGTACTTC. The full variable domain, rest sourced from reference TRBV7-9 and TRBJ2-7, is DTGVSQNPRHKITKRGQNVTFRCDPISEHNRLYWYRQTLGQGPEFLTYFQNEAQLEKSRLLSDRFSAERPKGSFSTLEIQRTEQGDSAMYLCASSPPGASYEQYFGPGTRLTVT.

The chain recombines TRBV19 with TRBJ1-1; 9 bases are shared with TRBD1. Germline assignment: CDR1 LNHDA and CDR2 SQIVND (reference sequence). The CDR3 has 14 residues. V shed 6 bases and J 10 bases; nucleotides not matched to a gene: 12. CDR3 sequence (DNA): TGTGCCAGTAGAGACCGAGACAGGGGGTTTACAGCTTTCTTT. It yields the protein CASRDRDRGFTAFF. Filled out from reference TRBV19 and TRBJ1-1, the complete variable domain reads DGGITQSPKYLFRKEGQNVTLSCEQNLNHDAMYWYRQDPGQGLRLIYYSQIVNDFQKGDIAEGYSVSREKKESFPLTVTSAQKNPTAFYLCASRDRDRGFTAFFGQGTRLTVV.

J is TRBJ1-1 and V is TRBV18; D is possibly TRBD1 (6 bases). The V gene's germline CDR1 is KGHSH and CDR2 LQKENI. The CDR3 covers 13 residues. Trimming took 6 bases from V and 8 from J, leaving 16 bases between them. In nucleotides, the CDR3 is TGTGCCAGCTCTTCAGGGGAGGGTGTAGAAGCTTTCTTT. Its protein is CASSSGEGVEAFF.

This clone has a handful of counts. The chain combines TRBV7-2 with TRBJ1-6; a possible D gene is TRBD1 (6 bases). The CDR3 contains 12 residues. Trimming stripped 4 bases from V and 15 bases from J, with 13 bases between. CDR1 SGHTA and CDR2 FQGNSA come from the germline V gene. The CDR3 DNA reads TGTGCCAGCAGCTCAACGAGGGGGTTCCTCCACTTT. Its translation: CASSSTRGFLHF.

The CDR3, as DNA: TGTGCCACCAGCCCCTCTTCGAGCCGGAACACTGAAGCTTTCTTT. Its translation is CATSPSSSRNTEAFF. V and J are TRBV15 and TRBJ1-1; D not resolved. The CDR3 covers 15 residues. CDR1 LNHNV and CDR2 YYDKDF come from the germline V gene (reference sequence). Trimming left V 5 bases short and J 1 base short, with 14 bases between.

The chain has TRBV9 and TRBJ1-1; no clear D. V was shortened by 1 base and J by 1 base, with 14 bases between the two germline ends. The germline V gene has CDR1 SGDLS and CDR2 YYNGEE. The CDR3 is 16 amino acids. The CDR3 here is CASSVFPPGKNTEAFF. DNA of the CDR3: TGTGCCAGCAGCGTATTTCCGCCGGGGAAGAACACTGAAGCTTTCTTT.

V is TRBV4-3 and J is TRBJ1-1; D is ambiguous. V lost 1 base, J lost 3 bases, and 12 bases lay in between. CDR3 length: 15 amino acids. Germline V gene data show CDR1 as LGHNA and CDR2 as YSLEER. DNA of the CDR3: TGCGCCAGCAGCCAAGGTTGGCCCGCGGACACTGAAGCTTTCTTT. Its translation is CASSQGWPADTEAFF.

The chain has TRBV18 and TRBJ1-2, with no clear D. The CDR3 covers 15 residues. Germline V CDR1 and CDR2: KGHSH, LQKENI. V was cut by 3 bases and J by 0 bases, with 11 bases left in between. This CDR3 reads CASSPETDSNYGYTF. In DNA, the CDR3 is TGTGCCAGCTCACCGGAGACGGATTCTAACTATGGCTACACCTTC.

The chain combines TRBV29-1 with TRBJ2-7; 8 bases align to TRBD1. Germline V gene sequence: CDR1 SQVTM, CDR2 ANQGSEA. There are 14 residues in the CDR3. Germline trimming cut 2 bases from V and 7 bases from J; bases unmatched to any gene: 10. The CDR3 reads CSVEPQGARREQYF. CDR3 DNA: TGCAGCGTTGAACCCCAGGGGGCGCGTCGGGAGCAGTACTTC.

CDR3 region: CASSRTGESSLSGNTIYF. CDR3 DNA sequence: TGTGCCAGCAGTCGGACAGGCGAATCCTCTCTCTCTGGAAACACCATATATTTT. The chain carries TRBV2 and TRBJ1-3; 7 bases are shared with TRBD1. V dropped 5 bases and J dropped 0; count of bases not matched to a gene: 13. The CDR3 is made up of 18 amino acids. Germline CDR1 SNHLY, CDR2 FYNNEI.

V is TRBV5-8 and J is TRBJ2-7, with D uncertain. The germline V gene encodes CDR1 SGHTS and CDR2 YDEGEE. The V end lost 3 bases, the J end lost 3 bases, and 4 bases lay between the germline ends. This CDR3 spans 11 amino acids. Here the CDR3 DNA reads TGTGCCAGCAGCTCCATCTACGAGCAGTACTTC. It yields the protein CASSSIYEQYF. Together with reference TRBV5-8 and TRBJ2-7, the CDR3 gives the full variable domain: EAGVTQSPTHLIKTRGQQATLRCSPISGHTSVYWYQQALGLGLQFLLWYDEGEERNRGNFPPRFSGRQFPNYSSELNVNALELEDSALYLCASSSIYEQYFGPGTRLTVT.

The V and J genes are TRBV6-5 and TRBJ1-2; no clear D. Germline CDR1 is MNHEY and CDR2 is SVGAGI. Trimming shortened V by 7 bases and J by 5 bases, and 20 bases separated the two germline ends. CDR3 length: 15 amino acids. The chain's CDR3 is CASKERAGLEYGYTF. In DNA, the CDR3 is TGTGCCAGCAAGGAGAGGGCGGGATTGGAGTATGGCTACACCTTC.

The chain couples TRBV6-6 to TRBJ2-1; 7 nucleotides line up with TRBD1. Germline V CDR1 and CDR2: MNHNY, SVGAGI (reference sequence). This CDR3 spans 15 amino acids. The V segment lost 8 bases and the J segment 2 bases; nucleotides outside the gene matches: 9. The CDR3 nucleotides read TGTGCCAGCGGATCCCCGGGACAGCCCTACAATGAGCAGTTCTTC. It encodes CASGSPGQPYNEQFF.